This passage covers 19 T cell receptor beta chains from one sample sequenced in a study of blood T cell repertoires in COVID-19. Method: immunoSEQ multiplex PCR; TCRdb's copy keeps in-frame clones and lacks some. The top ten clones hold 2.5% to 3% of a sample with 250,000 to 400,000 clones, roughly 88% of them seen once. Input material: peripheral blood. Every receptor here comes from a woman aged 30 to 39 with COVID-19, enrolled during active disease.

This sequence joins TRBV11-2 and TRBJ1-4; TRBD1 matches at 10 bases. The trim removed 5 bases at V and 6 bases at J, leaving 6 bases unmatched. CDR3 size: 15 residues. CDR1 is SGHAT and CDR2 is FQNNGV in the germline V gene. The CDR3 protein is CASSHGDRGYEKLFF. The CDR3 nucleotides read TGTGCCAGCAGCCACGGGGACAGGGGCTATGAAAAACTGTTTTTT.

CDR3 DNA sequence: TGTGCCAGCAGTAGGACAGGGACGGCCAAAAACATTCAGTACTTC. Translating it yields CASSRTGTAKNIQYF. The chain couples TRBV6-2 or TRBV6-3 to TRBJ2-4; 8 bases match TRBD1. The CDR3 consists of 15 residues. V lost 5 bases to trimming and J lost 1 base; unmatched junction nucleotides: 4. Germline V gives CDR1 MNHEY, CDR2 SVGEGT.

V and J are TRBV18 and TRBJ2-3; no clear D gene. V shed 3 bases and J shed 0 bases, with 10 bases lying between them. CDR1 is KGHSH and CDR2 is LQKENI in the germline V gene. This CDR3 spans 15 amino acids. The CDR3 reads CASSPRSTSTDTQYF. In DNA form, the CDR3 reads TGTGCCAGCTCACCGAGGTCGACCAGCACAGATACGCAGTATTTT.

The chain is built from TRBV5-4 and TRBJ1-1; the match to TRBD1 covers 9 bases. CDR1 and CDR2 from the germline V gene are SGHNT and YYREEE (reference sequence). Trimming removed 4 bases from V and 4 bases from J; junction bases left unmatched: 8. CDR3 size: 15 residues. The CDR3 protein is CASSTGTGLGTEAFF. The CDR3 DNA is TGTGCCAGCAGCACCGGGACAGGGTTGGGCACTGAAGCTTTCTTT.

The V and J genes are TRBV7-2 and TRBJ1-1, with D unclear. V was cut by 2 bases and J by 4 bases, with 8 bases left in between. The CDR3 is 13 residues long. CDR1 is SGHTA and CDR2 is FQGNSA in the germline V gene. The CDR3 here is CASSLLRSTEAFF. The CDR3, as DNA: TGTGCCAGCAGCTTATTGAGAAGCACTGAAGCTTTCTTT.

This clone was seen once. This chain uses TRBV7-8 with TRBJ1-2; D might be TRBD1 (5 bases). The CDR3 consists of 15 residues. CDR1 is SGHVS and CDR2 is FQNEAQ in the germline V gene. With 5 bases removed from V and 4 bases from J, the gap between germline ends came to 17 bases. The CDR3 DNA reads TGTGCCAGCAGCCCTAGCGACAGTTCTATCTATGGCTACACCTTC. Encoded protein: CASSPSDSSIYGYTF.

V is TRBV19 and J is TRBJ2-6, with 10 bases matching TRBD1. The CDR3 loop spans 18 amino acids. The V and J ends lost 1 base and 0 bases, in that order; junction bases with no gene match: 3. The germline V gene has CDR1 LNHDA and CDR2 SQIVND (reference sequence). In nucleotides, the CDR3 is TGTGCCAGTAGTATAGGGGGACAGGGGAGCTCTGGGGCCAACGTCCTGACTTTC. It encodes CASSIGGQGSSGANVLTF. The full variable domain, completed using reference TRBV19 and TRBJ2-6, is DGGITQSPKYLFRKEGQNVTLSCEQNLNHDAMYWYRQDPGQGLRLIYYSQIVNDFQKGDIAEGYSVSREKKESFPLTVTSAQKNPTAFYLCASSIGGQGSSGANVLTFGAGSRLTVL.

V and J are TRBV5-1 and TRBJ1-2, with a tentative D call TRBD1 (6 bases). V gave up 3 bases and J gave up 4 bases, with 16 bases separating them. The germline V gene has CDR1 SGHRS and CDR2 YFSETQ. The CDR3 runs to 15 residues. DNA of the CDR3: TGCGCCAGCAGCTCGGACGCGGGGGCCCGCTATGGCTACACCTTC. Translated: CASSSDAGARYGYTF.

The V gene is TRBV28, the J gene TRBJ1-5; D might be TRBD1 (5 bases). This CDR3 comprises 16 residues. Trimming took 3 bases from V and 2 from J, leaving 14 bases between them. Germline V CDR1 and CDR2: MDHEN, SYDVKM. Here the CDR3 reads CASSFGSGGGNQPQHF. In DNA form, the CDR3 reads TGTGCCAGCAGTTTCGGGTCGGGGGGTGGCAATCAGCCCCAGCATTTT.

The chain carries TRBV5-1 and TRBJ1-3; no definite D call. Trimming took 0 bases from V and 0 from J, leaving 10 bases between them. Germline CDR1 and CDR2: SGHRS and YFSETQ. The CDR3 spans 16 residues. The CDR3 sequence: CASSLGAGNSGNTIYF. The CDR3 DNA reads as TGCGCCAGCAGCTTGGGGGCAGGAAACTCTGGAAACACCATATATTTT.

This clone appeared once. This CDR3 is also generated by other DNA sequences in the sample. The rearrangement uses TRBV19 and TRBJ1-5; D gene uncertain. Germline lookup yields CDR1 LNHDA and CDR2 SQIVND (reference sequence). The ends were cut back, 1 base at V and 6 bases at J, with 7 bases in the middle. There are 13 residues in the CDR3. The CDR3: CASSIGGGQPQHF. CDR3 nucleotide sequence: TGTGCCAGTAGTATAGGAGGTGGTCAGCCCCAGCATTTT.

This chain joins TRBV5-4 and TRBJ2-7; TRBD2 matches at 12 bases. The CDR3 sequence is 15 residues long. Losses at the gene ends were 2 bases for V and 3 bases for J; bases not matched to a gene: 3. CDR1 and CDR2 from the germline V gene are SGHNT and YYREEE (reference sequence). DNA of the CDR3: TGTGCCAGCAGCTTTACTAGCGGGAGGAACTACGAGCAGTACTTC. It yields the protein CASSFTSGRNYEQYF.

The chain links TRBV5-1 to TRBJ1-4, with 9 nucleotides matching TRBD1. Germline V gene sequence: CDR1 SGHRS, CDR2 YFSETQ. V trimming: 2 bases; J trimming: 8 bases; junction bases outside the gene matches: 7. The CDR3 runs to 15 residues. DNA for the CDR3: TGCGCCAGCAGCTTTAGGGACAGGGCAGACGAAAAACTGTTTTTT. The encoded protein is CASSFRDRADEKLFF.

This chain uses TRBV19 with TRBJ2-1; a weak D match, TRBD2 (5 bases). The V end was cut by 3 bases, the J end by 7 bases, with 7 bases between. This CDR3 has 12 amino acids. Germline V CDR1 and CDR2: LNHDA, SQIVND (reference sequence). The CDR3 reads CASSIRGNEQFF. The DNA for the CDR3 is TGTGCCAGTAGTATCCGGGGTAATGAGCAGTTCTTC.

The chain couples TRBV6-4 to TRBJ2-7; TRBD2 matches 11 bases. Germline V gene data show CDR1 as MRHNA and CDR2 as SNTAGT. After removal of 10 bases from V and 0 bases from J, the junction contained 8 bases not matched to a gene. This CDR3 contains 15 residues. In DNA form, the CDR3 reads TGTGCCACCAGCCCCCTAGCGGGAGGCTCCTACGAGCAGTACTTC. Amino acid sequence: CATSPLAGGSYEQYF.

J is TRBJ1-3 and V is TRBV7-2; D ambiguous. Germline CDR1 reads SGHTA; CDR2 reads FQGNSA. This CDR3 contains 14 residues. Deletions cut 6 bases from V and 0 bases from J, with 9 bases between. This CDR3 is CASSEQNSGNTIYF. Written as DNA, the CDR3 is TGTGCCAGCAGTGAACAGAACTCTGGAAACACCATATATTTT.

This clone was counted between two and nine times. The V and J genes are TRBV19 and TRBJ1-2; D remains ambiguous. CDR1 is LNHDA, CDR2 SQIVND, per germline (reference sequence). The germline V and J ends were trimmed by 3 bases and 7 bases, with 9 bases remaining between them. CDR3 size: 12 residues. The CDR3 is CASSMREGGYTF. CDR3 DNA: TGTGCCAGTAGTATGAGGGAAGGTGGCTACACCTTC.

This clone has only one observation. The V call is TRBV6-4, the J call TRBJ1-2, with 7 bases lining up with TRBD1. V lost 5 bases, J lost 8 bases, and 11 bases stayed unmatched. The CDR3 has 14 residues. From germline, CDR1 is MRHNA and CDR2 SNTAGT. CDR3 region: CASSPIRTGGGYTF. DNA of the CDR3: TGTGCCAGCAGTCCTATCCGGACAGGCGGGGGCTACACCTTC.

The V and J genes are TRBV5-4 and TRBJ1-2, with TRBD1 matching over 9 bases. This CDR3 is built from 13 residues. V lost 3 bases, J lost 8 bases, and 5 bases stayed unmatched. Germline V gene lookup returns CDR1 SGHNT and CDR2 YYREEE (reference sequence). This chain's CDR3 is CASSSQGAWGYTF. CDR3 sequence (DNA): TGTGCCAGCAGCTCACAGGGGGCGTGGGGCTACACCTTC.